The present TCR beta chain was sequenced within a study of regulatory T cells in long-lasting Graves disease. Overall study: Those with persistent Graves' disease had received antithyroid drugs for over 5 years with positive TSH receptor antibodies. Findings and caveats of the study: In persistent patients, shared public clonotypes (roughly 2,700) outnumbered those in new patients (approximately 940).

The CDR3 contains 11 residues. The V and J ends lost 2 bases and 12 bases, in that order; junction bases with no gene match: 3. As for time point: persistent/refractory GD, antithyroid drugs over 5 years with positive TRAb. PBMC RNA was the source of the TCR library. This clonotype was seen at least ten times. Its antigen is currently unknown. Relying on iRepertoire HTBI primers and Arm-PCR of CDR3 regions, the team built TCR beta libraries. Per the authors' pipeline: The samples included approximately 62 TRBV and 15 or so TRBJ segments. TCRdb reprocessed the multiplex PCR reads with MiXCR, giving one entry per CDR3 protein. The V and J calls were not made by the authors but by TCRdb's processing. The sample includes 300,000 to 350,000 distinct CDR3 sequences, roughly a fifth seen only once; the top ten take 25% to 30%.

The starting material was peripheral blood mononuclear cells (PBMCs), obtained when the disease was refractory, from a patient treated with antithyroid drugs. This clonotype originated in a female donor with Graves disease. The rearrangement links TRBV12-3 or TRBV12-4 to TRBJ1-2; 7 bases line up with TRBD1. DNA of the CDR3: TGTGCCAGCAGTTTACAGGGGGTGGACACCTTC. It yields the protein CASSLQGVDTF.